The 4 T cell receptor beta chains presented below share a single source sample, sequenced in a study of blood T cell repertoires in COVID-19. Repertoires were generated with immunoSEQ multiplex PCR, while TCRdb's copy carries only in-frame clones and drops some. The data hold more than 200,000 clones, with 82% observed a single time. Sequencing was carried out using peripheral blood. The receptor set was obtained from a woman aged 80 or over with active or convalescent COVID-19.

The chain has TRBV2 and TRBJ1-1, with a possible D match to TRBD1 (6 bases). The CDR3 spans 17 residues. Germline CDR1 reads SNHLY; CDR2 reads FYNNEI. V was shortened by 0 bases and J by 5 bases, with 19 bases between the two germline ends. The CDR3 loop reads CASSEASRGFGKTEAFF. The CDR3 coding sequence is TGTGCCAGCAGTGAAGCGTCCAGGGGATTTGGAAAAACTGAAGCTTTCTTT.

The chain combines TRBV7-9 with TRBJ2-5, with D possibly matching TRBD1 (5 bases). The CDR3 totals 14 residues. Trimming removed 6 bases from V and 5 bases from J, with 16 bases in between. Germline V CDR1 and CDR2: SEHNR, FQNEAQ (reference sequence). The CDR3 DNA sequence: TGTGCCAGCAGTTCTCCAGGGTCACGGGAGACCCAGTACTTC. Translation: CASSSPGSRETQYF.

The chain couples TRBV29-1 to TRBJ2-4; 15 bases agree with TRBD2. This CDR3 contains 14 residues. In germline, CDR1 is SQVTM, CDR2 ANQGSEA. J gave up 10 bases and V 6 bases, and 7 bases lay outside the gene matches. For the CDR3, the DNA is TGCAGCGTAGGACTAGCGGGGGGGCCGGGAATTCAGTACTTC. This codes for CSVGLAGGPGIQYF.

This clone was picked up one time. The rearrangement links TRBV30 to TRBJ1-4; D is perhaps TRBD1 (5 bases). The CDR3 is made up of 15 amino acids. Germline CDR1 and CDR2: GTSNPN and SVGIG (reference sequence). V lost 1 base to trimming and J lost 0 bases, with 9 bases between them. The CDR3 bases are TGTGCCTGGAGTGGGGGGGGTACAACTAATGAAAAACTGTTTTTT. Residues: CAWSGGGTTNEKLFF.